This TCR beta chain was sequenced for a study of T cells in Graves' hyperthyroidism and ophthalmopathy. This clonotype was recorded at least ten times. This CDR3 comprises 16 residues. The V gene's germline CDR1 is MNHNS and CDR2 SASEGT. V gave up 0 bases and J gave up 9 bases, with 18 bases separating them. The source material, RNA transcripts, was used to amplify TCR beta CDR3 regions. The HTBI primer set was used in a first-round RT-PCR of the TCR CDR3. TCRdb processed the multiplex PCR reads anew with MiXCR; each CDR3 protein has one entry. Of about 290,000 distinct CDR3 sequences listed, 15% to 20% are singletons.

The sequenced sample was blood. The chain joins TRBV6-1 to TRBJ2-1; D is undetermined. The sequence was collected from a man younger than 45 with Graves' hyperthyroidism. CDR3 loop: CASSEAPVSPAREQFF. CDR3 bases: TGTGCCAGCAGTGAAGCTCCGGTTTCCCCTGCGCGTGAGCAGTTCTTC.